This T cell receptor (beta chain) was identified in a study of T-cell reconstitution after alpha-beta-depleted transplantation in children. The CDR3 extends over 13 amino acids. Germline loops: CDR1 SEHNR, CDR2 FQNEAQ (reference sequence). The V and J ends lost 3 bases and 5 bases respectively, with 10 bases between them. This sample's TCRbeta library carried unique molecular identifier barcodes. MiXCR, run by TCRdb on the PCR reads, gives a single entry per CDR3 protein. Of 250,000 to 400,000 distinct CDR3 sequences listed, around 20% are singletons. General observations from the study: Several hundred expanded graft clones reportedly supplied alpha-beta T cells about two months after transplant. Where some patients showed high TCRbeta diversity at day 60, it came from recipient T cells and thymic progenitors that had survived. Once a year had passed after transplant, T-cell counts and diversity came mostly from newly produced T cells.

About this clonotype itself: Its antigen is as yet unknown.

The sequences come from PBMCs, mostly from graft donor cells, collected 180 days after TCRalphabeta/CD19-depleted stem cell transplant. The TCR sequence derives from a male patient under 18 who had a stem cell transplant for acute lymphoblastic leukemia, so the T cells may come from the graft donor. The chain is built from TRBV7-9 and TRBJ1-2; D gene unclear. The CDR3 nucleotides read TGTGCCAGCAGCTTTGGCCCTTTATATGGCTACACCTTC. This translates into CASSFGPLYGYTF.